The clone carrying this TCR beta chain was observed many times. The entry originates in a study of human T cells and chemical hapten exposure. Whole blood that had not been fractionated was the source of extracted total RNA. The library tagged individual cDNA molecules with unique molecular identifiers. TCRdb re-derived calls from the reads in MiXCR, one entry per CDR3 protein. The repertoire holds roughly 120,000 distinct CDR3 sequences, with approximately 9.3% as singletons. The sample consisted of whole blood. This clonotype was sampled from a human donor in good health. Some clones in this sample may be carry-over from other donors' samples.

CDR3 sequence reads: CATSDSTGGIGYTF. The CDR3 region has the DNA TGTGCCACCAGTGATTCGACAGGGGGAATTGGCTACACCTTC. The V call is TRBV24-1, the J call TRBJ1-2, with 9 positions matching TRBD1. This CDR3 region has 14 residues. The germline V gene encodes CDR1 KGHDR and CDR2 SFDVKD. After removal of 2 bases from V and 7 bases from J, the junction contained 4 bases not matched to a gene.